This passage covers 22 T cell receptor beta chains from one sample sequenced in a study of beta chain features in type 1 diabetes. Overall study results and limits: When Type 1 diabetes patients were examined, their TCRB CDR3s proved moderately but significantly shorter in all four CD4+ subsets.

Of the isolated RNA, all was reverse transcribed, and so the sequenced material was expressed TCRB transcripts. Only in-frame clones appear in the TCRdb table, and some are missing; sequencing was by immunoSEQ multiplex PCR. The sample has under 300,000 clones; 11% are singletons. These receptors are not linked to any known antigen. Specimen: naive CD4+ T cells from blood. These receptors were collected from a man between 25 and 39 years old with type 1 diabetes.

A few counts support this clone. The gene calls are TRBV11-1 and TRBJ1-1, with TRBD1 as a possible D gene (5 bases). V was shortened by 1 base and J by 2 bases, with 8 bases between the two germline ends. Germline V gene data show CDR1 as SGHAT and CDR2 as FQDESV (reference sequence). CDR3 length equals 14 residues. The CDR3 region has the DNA TGTGCCAGCAGCTTAGTGACAGAAAACACTGAAGCTTTCTTT. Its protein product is CASSLVTENTEAFF. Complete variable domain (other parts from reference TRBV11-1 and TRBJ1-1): EAEVAQSPRYKITEKSQAVAFWCDPISGHATLYWYRQILGQGPELLVQFQDESVVDDSQLPKDRFSAERLKGVDSTLKIQPAELGDSAMYLCASSLVTENTEAFFGQGTRLTVV.

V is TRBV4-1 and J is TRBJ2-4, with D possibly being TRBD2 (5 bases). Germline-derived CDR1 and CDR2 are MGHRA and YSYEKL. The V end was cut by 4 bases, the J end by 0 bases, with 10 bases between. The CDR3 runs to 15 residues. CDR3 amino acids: CASSLTGLAKNIQYF. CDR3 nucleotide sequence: TGCGCCAGCAGCCTCACCGGACTAGCCAAAAACATTCAGTACTTC.

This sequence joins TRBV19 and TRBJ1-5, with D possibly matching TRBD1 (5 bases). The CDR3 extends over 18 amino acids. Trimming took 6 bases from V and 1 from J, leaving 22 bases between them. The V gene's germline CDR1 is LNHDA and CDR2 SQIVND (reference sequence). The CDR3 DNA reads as TGTGCCAGTAGCCCTCTAGGGGCGTCGGTAGGAAGCAATCAGCCCCAGCATTTT. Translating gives CASSPLGASVGSNQPQHF.

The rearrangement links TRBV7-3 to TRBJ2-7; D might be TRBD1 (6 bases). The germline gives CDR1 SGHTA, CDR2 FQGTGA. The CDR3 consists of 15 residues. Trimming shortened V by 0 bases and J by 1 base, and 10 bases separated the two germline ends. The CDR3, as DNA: TGTGCCAGCAGCTTAACCGGGACAAGATCCTACGAGCAGTACTTC. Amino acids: CASSLTGTRSYEQYF.

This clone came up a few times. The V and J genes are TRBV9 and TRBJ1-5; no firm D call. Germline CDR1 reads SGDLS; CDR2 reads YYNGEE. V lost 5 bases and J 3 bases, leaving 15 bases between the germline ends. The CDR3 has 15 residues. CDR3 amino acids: CASSAASAPNQPQHF. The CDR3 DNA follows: TGTGCCAGCAGTGCCGCCTCCGCGCCCAATCAGCCCCAGCATTTT.

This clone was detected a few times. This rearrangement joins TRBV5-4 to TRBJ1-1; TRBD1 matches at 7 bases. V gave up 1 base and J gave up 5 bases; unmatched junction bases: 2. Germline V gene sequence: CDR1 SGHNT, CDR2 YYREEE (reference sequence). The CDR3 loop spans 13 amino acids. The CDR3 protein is CASSLSGGTEAFF. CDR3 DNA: TGTGCCAGCAGCTTGTCAGGGGGGACTGAAGCTTTCTTT.

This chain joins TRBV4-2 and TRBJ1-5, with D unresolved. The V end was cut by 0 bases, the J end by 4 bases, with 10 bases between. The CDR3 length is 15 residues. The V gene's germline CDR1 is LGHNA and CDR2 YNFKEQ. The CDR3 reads CASSQDGVRNQPQHF. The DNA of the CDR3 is TGTGCCAGCAGCCAAGACGGGGTTCGGAATCAGCCCCAGCATTTT.

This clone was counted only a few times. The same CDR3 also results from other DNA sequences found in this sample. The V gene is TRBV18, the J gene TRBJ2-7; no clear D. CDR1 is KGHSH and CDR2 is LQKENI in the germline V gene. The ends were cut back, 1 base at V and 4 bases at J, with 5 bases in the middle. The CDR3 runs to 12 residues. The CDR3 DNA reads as TGTGCCAGCTCACCACGAGGTTACGAGCAGTACTTC. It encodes CASSPRGYEQYF.

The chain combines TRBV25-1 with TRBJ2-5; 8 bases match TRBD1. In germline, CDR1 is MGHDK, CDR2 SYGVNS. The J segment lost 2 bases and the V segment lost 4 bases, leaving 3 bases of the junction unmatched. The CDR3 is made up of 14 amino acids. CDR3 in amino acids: CASSAHRGQETQYF. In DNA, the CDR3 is TGTGCCAGCAGTGCCCACAGGGGGCAAGAGACCCAGTACTTC.

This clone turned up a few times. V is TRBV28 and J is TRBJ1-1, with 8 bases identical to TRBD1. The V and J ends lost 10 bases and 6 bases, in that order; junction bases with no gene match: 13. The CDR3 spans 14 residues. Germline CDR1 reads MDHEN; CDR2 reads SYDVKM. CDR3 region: CAIQRGQGWPEAFF. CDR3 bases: TGTGCCATCCAAAGAGGACAGGGATGGCCTGAAGCTTTCTTT.

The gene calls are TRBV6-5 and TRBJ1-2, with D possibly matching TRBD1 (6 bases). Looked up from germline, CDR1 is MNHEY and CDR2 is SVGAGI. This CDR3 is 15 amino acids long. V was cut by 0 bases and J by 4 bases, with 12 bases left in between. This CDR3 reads CASSYSRGAGYGYTF. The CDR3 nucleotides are TGTGCCAGCAGTTACTCCAGGGGCGCAGGCTATGGCTACACCTTC.

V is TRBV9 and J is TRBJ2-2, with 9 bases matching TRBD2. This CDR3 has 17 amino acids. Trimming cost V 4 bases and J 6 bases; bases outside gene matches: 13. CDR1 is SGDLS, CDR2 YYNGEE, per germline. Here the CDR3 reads CASSYTTLAGKAGELFF. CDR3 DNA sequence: TGTGCCAGCAGCTACACGACTCTAGCGGGGAAGGCCGGGGAGCTGTTTTTT.

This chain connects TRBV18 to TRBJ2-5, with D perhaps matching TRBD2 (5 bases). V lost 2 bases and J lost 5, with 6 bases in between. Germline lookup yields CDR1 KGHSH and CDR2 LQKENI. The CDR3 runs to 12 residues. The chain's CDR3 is CASSPGLETQYF. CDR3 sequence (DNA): TGTGCCAGCTCACCAGGACTGGAGACCCAGTACTTC.

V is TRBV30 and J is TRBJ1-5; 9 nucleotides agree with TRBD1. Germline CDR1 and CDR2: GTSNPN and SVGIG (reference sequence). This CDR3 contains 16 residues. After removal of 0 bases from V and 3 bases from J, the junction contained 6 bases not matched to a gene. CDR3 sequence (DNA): TGTGCCTGGAGTGTACGGGGACAGGGCAACAATCAGCCCCAGCATTTT. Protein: CAWSVRGQGNNQPQHF.

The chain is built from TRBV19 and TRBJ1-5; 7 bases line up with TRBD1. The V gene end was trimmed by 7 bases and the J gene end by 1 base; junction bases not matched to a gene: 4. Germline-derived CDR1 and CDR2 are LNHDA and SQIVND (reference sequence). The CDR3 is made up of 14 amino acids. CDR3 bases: TGTGCCAGTATTCAGGGACAGAGCAATCAGCCCCAGCATTTT. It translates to CASIQGQSNQPQHF.

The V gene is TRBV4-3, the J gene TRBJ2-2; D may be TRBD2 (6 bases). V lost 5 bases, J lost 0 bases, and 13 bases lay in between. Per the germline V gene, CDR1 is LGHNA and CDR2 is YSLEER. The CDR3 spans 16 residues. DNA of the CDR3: TGCGCCAGCAGCGACGAGGGACTGCCGAACACCGGGGAGCTGTTTTTT. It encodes CASSDEGLPNTGELFF.

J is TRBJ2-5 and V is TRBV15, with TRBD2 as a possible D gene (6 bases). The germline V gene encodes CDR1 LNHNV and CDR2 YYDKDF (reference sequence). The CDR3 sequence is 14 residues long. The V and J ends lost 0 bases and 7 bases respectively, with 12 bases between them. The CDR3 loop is CATSRENGGGTQYF. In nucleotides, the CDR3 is TGTGCCACCAGCAGAGAAAACGGGGGTGGGACCCAGTACTTC.

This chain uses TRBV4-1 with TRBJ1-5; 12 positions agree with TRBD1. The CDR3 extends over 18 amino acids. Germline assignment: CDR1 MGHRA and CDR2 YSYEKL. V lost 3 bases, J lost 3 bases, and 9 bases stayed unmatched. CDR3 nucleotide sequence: TGCGCCAGCAGCCAGGGACGGGGACAGGGGGCCTACAATCAGCCCCAGCATTTT. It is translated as CASSQGRGQGAYNQPQHF.

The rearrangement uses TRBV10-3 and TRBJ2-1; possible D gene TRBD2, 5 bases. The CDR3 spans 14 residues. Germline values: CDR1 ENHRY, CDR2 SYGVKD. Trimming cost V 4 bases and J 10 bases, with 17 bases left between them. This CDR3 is CAISAPALGGEQFF. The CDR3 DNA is TGTGCCATCAGTGCGCCTGCCTTAGGAGGCGAGCAGTTCTTC.

The DNA for the CDR3 is TGTGCCAGCAGCTCCCCCCTTGAGGGGAACACTGAAGCTTTCTTT. This encodes CASSSPLEGNTEAFF. The chain recombines TRBV5-4 with TRBJ1-1; the D is unclear. V dropped 3 bases and J dropped 1 base, with 13 bases sitting between them. CDR1 is SGHNT and CDR2 is YYREEE in the germline V gene (reference sequence). This CDR3 contains 15 residues.

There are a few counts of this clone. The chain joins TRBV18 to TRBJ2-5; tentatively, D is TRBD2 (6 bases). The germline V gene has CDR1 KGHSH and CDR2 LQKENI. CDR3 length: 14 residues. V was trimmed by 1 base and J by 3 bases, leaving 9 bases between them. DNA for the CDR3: TGTGCCAGCTCACCACGCGGGGAAAAAGAGACCCAGTACTTC. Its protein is CASSPRGEKETQYF.

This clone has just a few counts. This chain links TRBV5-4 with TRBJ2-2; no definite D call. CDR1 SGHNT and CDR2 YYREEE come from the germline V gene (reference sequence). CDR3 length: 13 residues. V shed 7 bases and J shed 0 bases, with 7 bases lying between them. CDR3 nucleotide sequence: TGTGCCAGCTACAGTCCGAACACCGGGGAGCTGTTTTTT. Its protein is CASYSPNTGELFF.